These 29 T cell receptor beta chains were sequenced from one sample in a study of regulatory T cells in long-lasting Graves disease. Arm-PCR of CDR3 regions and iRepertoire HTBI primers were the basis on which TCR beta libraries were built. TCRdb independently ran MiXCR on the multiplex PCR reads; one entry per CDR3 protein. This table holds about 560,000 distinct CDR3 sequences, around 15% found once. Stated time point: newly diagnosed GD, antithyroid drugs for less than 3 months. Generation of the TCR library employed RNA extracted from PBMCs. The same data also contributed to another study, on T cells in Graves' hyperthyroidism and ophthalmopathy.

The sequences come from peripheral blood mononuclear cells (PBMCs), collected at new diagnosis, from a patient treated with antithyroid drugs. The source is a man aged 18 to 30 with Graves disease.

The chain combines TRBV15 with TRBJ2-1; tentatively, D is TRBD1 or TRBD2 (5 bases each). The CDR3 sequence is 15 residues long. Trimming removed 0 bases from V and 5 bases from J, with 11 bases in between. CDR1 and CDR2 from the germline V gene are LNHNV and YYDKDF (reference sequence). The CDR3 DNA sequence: TGTGCCACCAGCAGAGAGTGGGGGTCAAACAATGAGCAGTTCTTC. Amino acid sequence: CATSREWGSNNEQFF.

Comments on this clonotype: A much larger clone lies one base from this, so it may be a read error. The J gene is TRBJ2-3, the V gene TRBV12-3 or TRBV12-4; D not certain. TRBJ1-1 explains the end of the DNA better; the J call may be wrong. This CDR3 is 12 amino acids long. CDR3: CASSGRPAGAFF. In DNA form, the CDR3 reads TGTGCCAGCAGTGGGAGGCCCGCTGGAGCTTTCTTT.

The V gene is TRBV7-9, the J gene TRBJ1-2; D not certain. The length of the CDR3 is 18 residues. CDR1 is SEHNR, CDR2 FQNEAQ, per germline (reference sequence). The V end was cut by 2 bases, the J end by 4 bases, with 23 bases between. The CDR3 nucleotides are TGTGCCAGCAGCTTACGATCTCTGATTGGGGATAGTTTCTATGGCTACACCTTC. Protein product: CASSLRSLIGDSFYGYTF.

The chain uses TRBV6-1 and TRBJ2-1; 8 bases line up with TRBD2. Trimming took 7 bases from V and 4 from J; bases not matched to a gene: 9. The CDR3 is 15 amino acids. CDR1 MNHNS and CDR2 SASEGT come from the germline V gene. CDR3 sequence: CASIPPGLGYNEQFF. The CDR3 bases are TGTGCCAGCATCCCGCCGGGACTAGGGTACAATGAGCAGTTCTTC.

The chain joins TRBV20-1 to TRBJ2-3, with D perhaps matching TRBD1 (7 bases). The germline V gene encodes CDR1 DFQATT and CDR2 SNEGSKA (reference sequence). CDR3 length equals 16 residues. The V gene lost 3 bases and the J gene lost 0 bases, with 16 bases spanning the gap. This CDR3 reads CSASGGGQGSTDTQYF. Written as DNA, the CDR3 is TGCAGTGCTAGCGGAGGGGGCCAAGGGAGCACAGATACGCAGTATTTT.

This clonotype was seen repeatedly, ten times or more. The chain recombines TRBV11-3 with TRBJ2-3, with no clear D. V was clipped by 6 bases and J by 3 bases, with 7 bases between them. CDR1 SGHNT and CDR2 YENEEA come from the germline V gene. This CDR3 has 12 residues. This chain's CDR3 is CASSLRTDTQYF. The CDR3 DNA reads TGTGCCAGCAGTTTAAGGACAGATACGCAGTATTTT.

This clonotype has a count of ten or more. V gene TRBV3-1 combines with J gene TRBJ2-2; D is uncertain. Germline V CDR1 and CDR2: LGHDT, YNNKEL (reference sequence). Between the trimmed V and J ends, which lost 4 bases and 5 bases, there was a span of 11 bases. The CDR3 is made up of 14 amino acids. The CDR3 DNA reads TGTGCCAGCAGCCTCCGAGGCTGGACCGGGGAGCTGTTTTTT. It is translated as CASSLRGWTGELFF.

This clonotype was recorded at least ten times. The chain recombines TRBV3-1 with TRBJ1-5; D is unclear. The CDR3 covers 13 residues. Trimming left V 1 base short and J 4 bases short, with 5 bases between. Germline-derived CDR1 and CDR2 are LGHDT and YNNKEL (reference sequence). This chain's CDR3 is CASSQAVNQPQHF. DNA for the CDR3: TGTGCCAGCAGCCAAGCAGTGAATCAGCCCCAGCATTTT. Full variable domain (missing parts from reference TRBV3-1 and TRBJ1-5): DTAVSQTPKYLVTQMGNDKSIKCEQNLGHDTMYWYKQDSKKFLKIMFSYNNKELIINETVPNRFSPKSPDKAHLNLHINSLELGDSAVYFCASSQAVNQPQHFGDGTRLSIL.

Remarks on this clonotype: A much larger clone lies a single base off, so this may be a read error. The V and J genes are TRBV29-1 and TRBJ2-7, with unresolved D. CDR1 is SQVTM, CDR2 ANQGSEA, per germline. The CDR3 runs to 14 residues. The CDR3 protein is CSVEVRVGSYGQYF. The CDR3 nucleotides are TGCAGCGTTGAAGTTAGGGTGGGCTCCTACGGGCAGTACTTC.

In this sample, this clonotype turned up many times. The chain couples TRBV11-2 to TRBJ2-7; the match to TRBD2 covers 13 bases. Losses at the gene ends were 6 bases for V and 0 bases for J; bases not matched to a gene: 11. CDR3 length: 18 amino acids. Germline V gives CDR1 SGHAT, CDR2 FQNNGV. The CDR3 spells CASRTGLAGKLHSYEQYF. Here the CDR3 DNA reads TGTGCCAGCAGAACGGGACTAGCGGGAAAGCTACACTCCTACGAGCAGTACTTC.

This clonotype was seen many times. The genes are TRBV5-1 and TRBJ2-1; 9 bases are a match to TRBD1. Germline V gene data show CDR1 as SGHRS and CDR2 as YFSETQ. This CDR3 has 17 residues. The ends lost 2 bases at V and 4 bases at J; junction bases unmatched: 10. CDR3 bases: TGCGCCAGCAGCTTCTCTGGCGGGACAGGGCTATACAATGAGCAGTTCTTC. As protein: CASSFSGGTGLYNEQFF. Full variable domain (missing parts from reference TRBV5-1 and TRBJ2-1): KAGVTQTPRYLIKTRGQQVTLSCSPISGHRSVSWYQQTPGQGLQFLFEYFSETQRNKGNFPGRFSGRQFSNSRSEMNVSTLELGDSALYLCASSFSGGTGLYNEQFFGPGTRLTVL.

CDR3 protein: CASSFQASGNYEQYF. The DNA of the CDR3 is TGTGCCAGCAGTTTCCAGGCTAGCGGGAACTACGAGCAGTACTTC. V is TRBV27 and J is TRBJ2-7; 9 nucleotides line up with TRBD2. The CDR3 is 15 amino acids. With 3 bases clipped from V and 3 bases from J, the junction kept 6 bases outside the gene matches. Germline lookup yields CDR1 MNHEY and CDR2 SMNVEV (reference sequence).

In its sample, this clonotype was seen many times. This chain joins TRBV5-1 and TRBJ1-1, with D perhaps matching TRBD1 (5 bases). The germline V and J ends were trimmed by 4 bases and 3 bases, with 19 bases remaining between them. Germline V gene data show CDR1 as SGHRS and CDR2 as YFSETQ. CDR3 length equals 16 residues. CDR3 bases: TGCGCCAGCAGCGACGACCTAAAAGGGACTTACACTGAAGCTTTCTTT. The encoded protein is CASSDDLKGTYTEAFF.

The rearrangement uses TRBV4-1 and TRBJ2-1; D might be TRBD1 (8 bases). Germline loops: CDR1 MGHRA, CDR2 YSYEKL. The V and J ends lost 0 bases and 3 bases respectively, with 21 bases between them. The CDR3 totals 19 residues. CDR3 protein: CASSQDSGSGTGVYNEQFF. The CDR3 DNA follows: TGCGCCAGCAGCCAAGATTCCGGAAGCGGGACAGGCGTCTACAATGAGCAGTTCTTC.

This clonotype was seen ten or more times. The CDR3 loop is CASSLESGYSNQPQHF. The CDR3 DNA reads TGTGCCAGCAGCTTAGAATCAGGGTACAGCAATCAGCCCCAGCATTTT. The chain has TRBV7-2 and TRBJ1-5, with D possibly TRBD1 on 5 matching bases. The germline V and J ends were trimmed by 1 base and 1 base, with 11 bases remaining between them. This CDR3 is built from 16 residues. The germline V gene has CDR1 SGHTA and CDR2 FQGNSA.

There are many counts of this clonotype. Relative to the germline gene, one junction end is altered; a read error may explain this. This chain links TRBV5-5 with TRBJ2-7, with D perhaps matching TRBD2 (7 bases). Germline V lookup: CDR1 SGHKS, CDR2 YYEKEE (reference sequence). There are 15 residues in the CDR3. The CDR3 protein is CASSHTSASAGGAGF. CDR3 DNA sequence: TGTGCCAGCAGCCACACGTCAGCCTCAGCTGGGGGGGCGGGCTTC.

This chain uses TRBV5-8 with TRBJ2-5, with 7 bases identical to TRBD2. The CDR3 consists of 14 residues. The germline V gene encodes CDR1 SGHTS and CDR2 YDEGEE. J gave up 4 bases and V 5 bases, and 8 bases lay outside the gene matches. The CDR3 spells CASRRGLVRETQYF. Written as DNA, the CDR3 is TGTGCCAGCAGACGAGGACTAGTCCGAGAGACCCAGTACTTC.

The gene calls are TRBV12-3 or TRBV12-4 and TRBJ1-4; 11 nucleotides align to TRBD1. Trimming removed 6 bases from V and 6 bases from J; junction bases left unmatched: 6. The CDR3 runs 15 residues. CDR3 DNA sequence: TGTGCCAGCAGAGGGGACAGGGGGAGAGATGAAAAACTGTTTTTT. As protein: CASRGDRGRDEKLFF.

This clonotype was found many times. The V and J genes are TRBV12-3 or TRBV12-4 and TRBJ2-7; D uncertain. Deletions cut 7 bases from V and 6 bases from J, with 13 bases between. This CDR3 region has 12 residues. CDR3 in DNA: TGTGCCAGCACTGATCTCCGTGGCGAGCAGTACTTC. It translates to CASTDLRGEQYF.

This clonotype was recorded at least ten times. The CDR3: CSARASVAGLSYEQYF. The DNA of the CDR3 is TGCAGTGCTAGAGCATCTGTAGCTGGACTCTCCTACGAGCAGTACTTC. The chain uses TRBV20-1 and TRBJ2-7; D possibly corresponds to TRBD2 (5 bases). CDR1 DFQATT and CDR2 SNEGSKA come from the germline V gene (reference sequence). V was cut by 1 base and J by 0 bases, with 16 bases left in between. The CDR3 has 16 residues.

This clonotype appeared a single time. The CDR3 sequence is CASSIGRPLGYGYTF. CDR3 bases: TGTGCCAGTAGTATAGGACGGCCACTCGGCTATGGCTACACCTTC. The V call is TRBV19, the J call TRBJ1-2; no firm D call. The germline V gene has CDR1 LNHDA and CDR2 SQIVND (reference sequence). V was cut by 1 base and J by 4 bases, with 13 bases left in between. The CDR3 is 15 amino acids.

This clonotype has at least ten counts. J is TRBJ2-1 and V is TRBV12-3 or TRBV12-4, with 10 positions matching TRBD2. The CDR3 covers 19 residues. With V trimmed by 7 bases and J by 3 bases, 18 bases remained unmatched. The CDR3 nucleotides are TGTGCCAGCACGATCTTACAGGGTATGGGACTAGCGTACTACAATGAGCAGTTCTTC. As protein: CASTILQGMGLAYYNEQFF.

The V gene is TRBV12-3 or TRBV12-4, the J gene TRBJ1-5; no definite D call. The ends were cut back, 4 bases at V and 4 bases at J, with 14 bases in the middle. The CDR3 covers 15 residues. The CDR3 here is CASSSADGGNQPQHF. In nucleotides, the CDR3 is TGTGCCAGCAGTTCGGCGGACGGAGGGAATCAGCCCCAGCATTTT.

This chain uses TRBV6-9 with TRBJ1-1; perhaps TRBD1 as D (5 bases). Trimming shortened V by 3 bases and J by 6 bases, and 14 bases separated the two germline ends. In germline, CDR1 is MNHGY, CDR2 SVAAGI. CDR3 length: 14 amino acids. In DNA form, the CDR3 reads TGTGCCAGCAGTTACATCGGCAGGGTTGCTGAAGCTTTCTTT. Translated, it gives CASSYIGRVAEAFF.

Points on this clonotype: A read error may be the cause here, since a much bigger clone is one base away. CDR3 nucleotide sequence: TGTGCCAGCACCTTTCTGGGTGGGACTAGCTCCTACGAGCAGTTCTTC. Its protein product is CASTFLGGTSSYEQFF. The rearrangement joins TRBV2 to TRBJ2-1, with 9 bases lining up with TRBD2. Germline values: CDR1 SNHLY, CDR2 FYNNEI. This CDR3 is 16 amino acids long. V was clipped by 7 bases and J by 10 bases; unmatched bases: 17. Full variable domain (remainder filled in from reference TRBV2 and TRBJ2-1): EPEVTQTPSHQVTQMGQEVILRCVPISNHLYFYWYRQILGQKVEFLVSFYNNEISEKSEIFDDQFSVERPDGSNFTLKIRSTKLEDSAMYFCASTFLGGTSSYEQFFGPGTRLTVL.

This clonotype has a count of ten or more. CDR3 sequence reads: CASRLDRSSYTF. The CDR3 nucleotides read TGTGCCAGCAGACTCGACAGGAGTAGCTACACCTTC. The chain carries TRBV28 and TRBJ1-2; perhaps TRBD1 as D (6 bases). This CDR3 is built from 12 residues. Trimming stripped 6 bases from V and 9 bases from J, with 14 bases between. CDR1 is MDHEN, CDR2 SYDVKM, per germline.

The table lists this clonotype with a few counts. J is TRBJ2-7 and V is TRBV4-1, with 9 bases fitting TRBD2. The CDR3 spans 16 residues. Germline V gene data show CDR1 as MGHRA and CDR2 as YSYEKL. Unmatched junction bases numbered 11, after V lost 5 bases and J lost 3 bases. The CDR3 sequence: CASSIAGARRYYEQYF. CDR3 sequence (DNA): TGCGCCAGCAGCATAGCGGGAGCAAGACGGTACTACGAGCAGTACTTC.

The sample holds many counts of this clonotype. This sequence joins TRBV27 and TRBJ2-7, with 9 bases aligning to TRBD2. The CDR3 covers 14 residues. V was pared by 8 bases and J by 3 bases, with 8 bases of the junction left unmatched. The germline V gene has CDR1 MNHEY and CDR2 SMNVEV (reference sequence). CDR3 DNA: TGTGCCAGCGGACCGTTGCGGGAGGGCTACGAGCAGTACTTC. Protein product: CASGPLREGYEQYF.

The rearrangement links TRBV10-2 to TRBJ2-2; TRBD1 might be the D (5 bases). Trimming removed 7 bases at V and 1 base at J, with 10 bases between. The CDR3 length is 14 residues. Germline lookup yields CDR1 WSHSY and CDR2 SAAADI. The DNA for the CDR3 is TGCGCCAGCATGCCCCAGGGGAACACCGGGGAGCTGTTTTTT. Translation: CASMPQGNTGELFF.